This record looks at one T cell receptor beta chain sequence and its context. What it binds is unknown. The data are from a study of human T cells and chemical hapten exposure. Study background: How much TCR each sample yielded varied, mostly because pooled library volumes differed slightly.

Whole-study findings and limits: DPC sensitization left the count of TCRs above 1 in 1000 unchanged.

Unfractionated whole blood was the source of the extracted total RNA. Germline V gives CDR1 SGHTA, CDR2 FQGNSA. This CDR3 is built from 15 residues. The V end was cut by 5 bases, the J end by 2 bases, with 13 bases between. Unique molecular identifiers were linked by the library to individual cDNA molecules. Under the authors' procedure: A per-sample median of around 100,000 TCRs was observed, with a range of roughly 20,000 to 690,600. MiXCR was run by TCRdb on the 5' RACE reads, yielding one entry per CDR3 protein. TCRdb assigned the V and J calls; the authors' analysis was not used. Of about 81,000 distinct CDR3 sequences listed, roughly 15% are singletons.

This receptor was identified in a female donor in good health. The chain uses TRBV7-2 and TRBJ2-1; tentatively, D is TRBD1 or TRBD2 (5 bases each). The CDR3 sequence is CASSPGPPPYNEQFF. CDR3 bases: TGTGCCAGCAGCCCGGGACCGCCTCCCTACAATGAGCAGTTCTTC.